Shown below are 11 T cell receptor beta chains from a single sample sequenced in a study of cytomegalovirus exposure and HLA in healthy donors (dated by TCRdb to the late 2010s). Libraries were constructed by the immunoSEQ multiplex PCR assay. The multiplex PCR relied on a mix of 60 forward primers for TCR Vbeta segments and 13 reverse primers for TCR Jbeta segments. Not all clones reach the TCRdb copy of this immuneACCESS table, which keeps in-frame sequences only. Checked studies attribute under half of the gap to unresolved V genes and leave the rest unexplained. The sample table contains 79,000 or so clones; only one count was recorded for almost 80% of them. The ten largest clones take up approximately 20% of the sample. Sample: PBMCs. All receptors come from a woman between 40 and 55 years old in good health and CMV-seropositive.

The chain joins TRBV4-1 to TRBJ2-7; TRBD2 matches at 8 bases. The trim removed 0 bases at V and 7 bases at J, leaving 11 bases unmatched. CDR1 is MGHRA and CDR2 is YSYEKL in the germline V gene. This CDR3 has 16 amino acids. CDR3 nucleotide sequence: TGCGCCAGCAGCCAAGATGGTGCGGGAGGATCCGAGGAGCAGTACTTC. The encoded protein is CASSQDGAGGSEEQYF.

This clone appeared once. The chain carries TRBV4-1 and TRBJ2-2; 15 bases align to TRBD2. V was pared by 0 bases and J by 1 base, with 6 bases of the junction left unmatched. CDR1 MGHRA and CDR2 YSYEKL come from the germline V gene. The CDR3 length is 20 residues. The CDR3 here is CASSQERTSGRAKNTGELFF. The CDR3 nucleotides read TGCGCCAGCAGCCAAGAACGGACTAGCGGGAGGGCTAAGAACACCGGGGAGCTGTTTTTT.

The V and J genes are TRBV7-9 and TRBJ1-2; 7 bases are a match to TRBD1. This CDR3 is built from 14 residues. CDR1 and CDR2 from the germline V gene are SEHNR and FQNEAQ (reference sequence). Unmatched junction bases numbered 10, after V lost 5 bases and J lost 7 bases. Here the CDR3 DNA reads TGTGCCAGCAGCCCGGAGACAGGGTACTCTGGCTACACCTTC. This translates into CASSPETGYSGYTF.

The rearrangement links TRBV18 to TRBJ2-3, with TRBD2 matching over 11 bases. With 3 bases clipped from V and 8 bases from J, the junction kept 16 bases outside the gene matches. This CDR3 has 18 amino acids. Germline values: CDR1 KGHSH, CDR2 LQKENI. This chain's CDR3 is CASSPITLSGGAESTQYF. The CDR3, as DNA: TGTGCCAGCTCACCTATAACACTTAGCGGGGGGGCCGAGAGTACGCAGTATTTT. The full variable domain, completed using reference TRBV18 and TRBJ2-3, is NAGVMQNPRHLVRRRGQEARLRCSPMKGHSHVYWYRQLPEEGLKFMVYLQKENIIDESGMPKERFSAEFPKEGPSILRIQQVVRGDSAAYFCASSPITLSGGAESTQYFGPGTRLTVL.

This clone turned up a few times. CDR3 in amino acids: CASRSRDRGRHEQYF. CDR3 nucleotide sequence: TGTGCCAGCAGATCCCGGGACAGGGGGCGACACGAGCAGTACTTC. The rearrangement joins TRBV6-5 to TRBJ2-7, with 12 bases identical to TRBD1. Looked up from germline, CDR1 is MNHEY and CDR2 is SVGAGI. Losses at the gene ends were 6 bases for V and 5 bases for J; bases not matched to a gene: 8. The CDR3 runs 15 residues.

J is TRBJ2-5 and V is TRBV4-1; 9 bases align to TRBD2. This CDR3 has 15 amino acids. Germline CDR1 MGHRA, CDR2 YSYEKL. Trimming cost V 2 bases and J 1 base; bases outside gene matches: 2. The CDR3 bases are TGCGCCAGCAGCCAACTAGCGGGAACCCAAGAGACCCAGTACTTC. The encoded protein is CASSQLAGTQETQYF.

CDR3 protein: CASSLASPHLYGYTF. The CDR3 bases are TGTGCCAGCAGCTTAGCTAGTCCCCATCTGTATGGCTACACCTTC. The rearrangement links TRBV7-8 to TRBJ1-2, with D unclear. Per the germline V gene, CDR1 is SGHVS and CDR2 is FQNEAQ. The CDR3 contains 15 residues. Trimming cost V 0 bases and J 5 bases, with 13 bases left between them.

The rearrangement joins TRBV6-1 to TRBJ1-3; D is uncertain. CDR3 length: 15 residues. From germline, CDR1 is MNHNS and CDR2 SASEGT. Trimming took off 3 bases at V and 0 bases at J, with 9 bases between the two ends. Here the CDR3 DNA reads TGTGCCAGCAGTGATTGGGCAGACTCTGGAAACACCATATATTTT. Translated, it gives CASSDWADSGNTIYF.

This rearrangement joins TRBV10-3 to TRBJ2-7; 7 bases match TRBD2. Germline V gene data show CDR1 as ENHRY and CDR2 as SYGVKD. With 2 bases clipped from V and 4 bases from J, the junction kept 17 bases outside the gene matches. The CDR3 sequence is 18 residues long. CDR3 DNA sequence: TGTGCCATCAGTGAGCGGTCGTTGGGCGGGAGTTCACATTACGAGCAGTACTTC. Translating gives CAISERSLGGSSHYEQYF.

This chain joins TRBV4-1 and TRBJ2-2, with 8 bases lining up with TRBD2. V was pared by 4 bases and J by 5 bases, with 9 bases of the junction left unmatched. CDR3 length: 16 residues. Germline-derived CDR1 and CDR2 are MGHRA and YSYEKL. The DNA for the CDR3 is TGCGCCAGCAGCCCCTTGGGTAGCGGGAAGACCGGGGAGCTGTTTTTT. Its translation is CASSPLGSGKTGELFF.

The CDR3 sequence: CASSEQDSSLTYNQPQHF. The CDR3 region has the DNA TGTGCCAGCAGTGAGCAGGACAGCTCCCTGACTTACAATCAGCCCCAGCATTTT. The chain has TRBV2 and TRBJ1-5; D is possibly TRBD1 (6 bases). The CDR3 has 18 residues. The V end lost 3 bases, the J end lost 3 bases, and 21 bases lay between the germline ends. CDR1 is SNHLY and CDR2 is FYNNEI in the germline V gene. Full variable domain (outside the CDR3, taken from reference TRBV2 and TRBJ1-5): EPEVTQTPSHQVTQMGQEVILRCVPISNHLYFYWYRQILGQKVEFLVSFYNNEISEKSEIFDDQFSVERPDGSNFTLKIRSTKLEDSAMYFCASSEQDSSLTYNQPQHFGDGTRLSIL.